The clone carrying this T cell receptor beta chain was found once. Germline CDR1 reads MDHEN; CDR2 reads SYDVKM. The V and J ends lost 6 bases and 5 bases, in that order; junction bases with no gene match: 15. This CDR3 comprises 16 residues. Use of 60 Vbeta and 13 Jbeta primers characterized the PCR. Data came from immunoSEQ multiplex PCR; TCRdb stores just in-frame clones and leaves some out. The data hold 150,000 or so clones, with about 77% observed a single time. The data originate from a study of cytomegalovirus exposure and HLA in healthy donors. This receptor was taken from a male donor in good health and CMV-seronegative. The chain has TRBV28 and TRBJ2-5, with 7 bases lining up with TRBD2. Sequenced: PBMCs. Written as DNA, the CDR3 is TGTGCCAGCAGCCCGCCCCTGGGCGGGAGCGGCGAGACCCAGTACTTC. Protein product: CASSPPLGGSGETQYF.